One sample yielded the 26 T cell receptor beta chains listed below, sequenced in a study of CD8+ T cells in alopecia areata. Indicated treatment: oral pan-JAK inhibitor, 5-10 mg twice daily. RNA extraction was followed by reverse transcription into cDNA, which acted as the sequencing template. Profiling relied on immunoSEQ multiplex PCR, and the TCRdb table lists in-frame clones only, not all of them. The top ten clones hold 1% to 1.5% of a sample with hundreds of thousands of clones, roughly 66% of them seen once. Material: CD4+ T cells sorted from blood, obtained between weeks 43 and 45, from a patient treated with tofacitinib. Receptors originate from a human donor with alopecia areata.

The chain combines TRBV29-1 with TRBJ2-1, with a tentative D call TRBD1 (5 bases). The CDR3 has 13 amino acids. The germline V gene encodes CDR1 SQVTM and CDR2 ANQGSEA. The V end lost 1 base, the J end lost 8 bases, and 12 bases lay between the germline ends. The CDR3 DNA reads TGCAGCGTTGAAGGGGGCGGCTCCGATGAGCAGTTCTTC. It translates to CSVEGGGSDEQFF.

This clone was detected a few times. The chain recombines TRBV29-1 with TRBJ2-5; weak D call: TRBD1 (6 bases). Deletions cut 7 bases from V and 5 bases from J, with 17 bases between. This CDR3 contains 13 residues. CDR1 SQVTM and CDR2 ANQGSEA come from the germline V gene. The CDR3 bases are TGCAGCGCCCGACAGGTCTTGGGGGAGACCCAGTACTTC. Its translation: CSARQVLGETQYF.

The chain employs TRBV5-6 and TRBJ2-1, with 9 bases identical to TRBD1. V trimming: 4 bases; J trimming: 1 base; junction bases outside the gene matches: 6. In germline, CDR1 is SGHDT, CDR2 YYEEEE. This CDR3 comprises 16 residues. DNA of the CDR3: TGTGCCAGCAGCCCACGAGACAGGGGGTCCTACAATGAGCAGTTCTTC. Its translation is CASSPRDRGSYNEQFF.

The chain has TRBV5-6 and TRBJ1-6; tentative D call: TRBD1 (5 bases). The CDR3 has 14 amino acids. V shed 0 bases and J shed 9 bases, with 10 bases lying between them. The V gene's germline CDR1 is SGHDT and CDR2 YYEEEE. The chain's CDR3 is CASSLGGDSSPLHF. CDR3 DNA: TGTGCCAGCAGCTTGGGGGGAGACAGTTCACCCCTCCACTTT.

J is TRBJ2-7 and V is TRBV15; no reliable D call. From germline, CDR1 is LNHNV and CDR2 YYDKDF (reference sequence). This CDR3 is built from 12 residues. V was shortened by 4 bases and J by 3 bases, with 7 bases between the two germline ends. The CDR3 bases are TGTGCCACCAGCAAAGGAAGCTACGAGCAGTACTTC. Its translation: CATSKGSYEQYF.

There are a few counts of this clone. The rearrangement links TRBV5-1 to TRBJ2-2; 8 nucleotides match TRBD1. Losses at the gene ends were 7 bases for V and 4 bases for J; bases not matched to a gene: 6. Germline V gene data show CDR1 as SGHRS and CDR2 as YFSETQ. This CDR3 is 14 amino acids long. CDR3 coding DNA: TGCGCCAGCTCGGCAGGGGGCGGCACCGGGGAGCTGTTTTTT. Encoded protein: CASSAGGGTGELFF.

The chain has TRBV18 and TRBJ2-7; no definite D call. Germline V gene lookup returns CDR1 KGHSH and CDR2 LQKENI. The CDR3 sequence is 11 residues long. Deletions cut 4 bases from V and 5 bases from J, with 6 bases between. In DNA, the CDR3 is TGTGCCAGCTCACTACTTGACGAGCAGTACTTC. Translated: CASSLLDEQYF.

J is TRBJ1-2 and V is TRBV4-3; no clear D. Germline values: CDR1 LGHNA, CDR2 YSLEER. This CDR3 contains 15 residues. V was cut by 0 bases and J by 1 base, with 9 bases left in between. DNA of the CDR3: TGCGCCAGCAGCCAAGATTACGGGATTAACTATGGCTACACCTTC. Residues: CASSQDYGINYGYTF.

V is TRBV29-1 and J is TRBJ1-1; D unclear. This CDR3 has 13 residues. CDR1 and CDR2 (germline): SQVTM, ANQGSEA. The V gene lost 3 bases and the J gene lost 0 bases, with 8 bases spanning the gap. CDR3 DNA sequence: TGCAGCGTTGAGTCAGAGATGAACACTGAAGCTTTCTTT. Translated, it gives CSVESEMNTEAFF.

This chain connects TRBV30 to TRBJ1-2; 7 bases are a match to TRBD1. The germline V gene has CDR1 GTSNPN and CDR2 SVGIG (reference sequence). The CDR3 contains 13 residues. V lost 2 bases and J lost 4; bases outside the gene matches: 4. CDR3 sequence reads: CAWSLPGGYGYTF. CDR3 coding DNA: TGTGCCTGGAGTTTACCAGGGGGCTATGGCTACACCTTC.

This chain connects TRBV2 to TRBJ1-1; D is uncertain. Germline V gene data show CDR1 as SNHLY and CDR2 as FYNNEI. CDR3 length: 13 amino acids. V lost 1 base and J lost 11, with 14 bases in between. CDR3 sequence (DNA): TGTGCCAGCAGTGAAGATCGAAGTTTAGGGGCTTTCTTT. The encoded protein is CASSEDRSLGAFF.

Of note for this clone: Other DNA sequences in this sample translate to the same CDR3. The rearrangement uses TRBV15 and TRBJ2-5, with unresolved D. Trimming left V 0 bases short and J 1 base short, with 9 bases between. Germline CDR1 LNHNV, CDR2 YYDKDF (reference sequence). The CDR3 contains 15 residues. CDR3 in amino acids: CATSRDLAVQETQYF. The CDR3 region has the DNA TGTGCCACCAGCAGAGATCTCGCAGTCCAAGAGACCCAGTACTTC.

A few counts support this clone. The CDR3 coding sequence is TGCGCCAGCAGCCAAGGGGACAGGGACACAGATACGCAGTATTTT. Amino acids: CASSQGDRDTDTQYF. V gene TRBV4-3 combines with J gene TRBJ2-3; 9 bases are a match to TRBD1. The V segment lost 1 base and the J segment 2 bases; nucleotides outside the gene matches: 1. Germline CDR1 LGHNA, CDR2 YSLEER. The CDR3 sequence is 15 residues long.

This clone has just a few counts. V and J are TRBV7-2 and TRBJ2-3; TRBD2 might be the D (5 bases). The germline V gene has CDR1 SGHTA and CDR2 FQGNSA. The CDR3 runs 14 residues. V lost 7 bases and J 5 bases, leaving 16 bases between the germline ends. The CDR3 DNA follows: TGTGCCAGCATTGATAGAAGGGAGCGAGATACGCAGTATTTT. This translates into CASIDRRERDTQYF.

The genes are TRBV7-3 and TRBJ2-2; TRBD1 aligns across 9 bases. The CDR3 runs 16 residues. V dropped 5 bases and J dropped 4; count of bases not matched to a gene: 8. The germline gives CDR1 SGHTA, CDR2 FQGTGA. The CDR3 coding sequence is TGTGCCAGCAGCCTCGGGGGACAGGGCGCCACCGGGGAGCTGTTTTTT. Protein: CASSLGGQGATGELFF.

V gene TRBV29-1 combines with J gene TRBJ1-2; a possible D gene is TRBD1 (6 bases). Germline CDR1 is SQVTM and CDR2 is ANQGSEA. The CDR3 has 13 amino acids. V was trimmed by 6 bases and J by 0 bases, leaving 11 bases between them. The CDR3 region has the DNA TGCAGCGTCTCGACAGGCACTAACTATGGCTACACCTTC. As protein: CSVSTGTNYGYTF. The entire variable domain, with the rest obtained from reference TRBV29-1 and TRBJ1-2, is as follows: SAVISQKPSRDICQRGTSLTIQCQVDSQVTMMFWYRQQPGQSLTLIATANQGSEATYESGFVIDKFPISRPNLTFSTLTVSNMSPEDSSIYLCSVSTGTNYGYTFGSGTRLTVV.

The rearrangement joins TRBV7-8 to TRBJ2-2; possibly TRBD2 for D (6 bases). CDR1 is SGHVS and CDR2 is FQNEAQ in the germline V gene. The germline V and J ends were trimmed by 3 bases and 0 bases, with 11 bases remaining between them. This CDR3 is 16 amino acids long. The CDR3 nucleotides are TGTGCCAGCAGCTTCCTCGGGGGAACGAACACCGGGGAGCTGTTTTTT. It encodes CASSFLGGTNTGELFF.

This sequence joins TRBV25-1 and TRBJ1-2; the D is unclear. Germline CDR1 reads MGHDK; CDR2 reads SYGVNS. V lost 5 bases, J lost 5 bases, and 18 bases lay in between. The CDR3 length is 15 residues. In nucleotides, the CDR3 is TGTGCCAGCAGTCTGTCGGCTACTTTCCCTTATGGCTACACCTTC. It encodes CASSLSATFPYGYTF.

The J gene is TRBJ1-2, the V gene TRBV19; TRBD1 is a possible D gene (6 bases). Germline CDR1 and CDR2: LNHDA and SQIVND (reference sequence). Trimming removed 7 bases from V and 4 bases from J, with 19 bases in between. This CDR3 contains 15 residues. The CDR3: CASTSRAGESYGYTF. The DNA of the CDR3 is TGTGCCAGTACCAGCCGGGCAGGGGAAAGCTATGGCTACACCTTC.

This chain joins TRBV6-1 and TRBJ1-2; a possible D gene is TRBD1 (5 bases). The V gene lost 6 bases and the J gene lost 6 bases, with 11 bases spanning the gap. Per germline, CDR1 MNHNS and CDR2 SASEGT. This CDR3 contains 12 residues. The DNA for the CDR3 is TGTGCCAGCAGCCATGGGGGGAATGGCTACACCTTC. It is translated as CASSHGGNGYTF.

The chain links TRBV15 to TRBJ2-5; possible D gene TRBD2, 7 bases. V lost 6 bases to trimming and J lost 3 bases, with 20 bases between them. The CDR3 length is 16 residues. Germline-derived CDR1 and CDR2 are LNHNV and YYDKDF (reference sequence). The CDR3, as DNA: TGTGCCACCAGGGACGGGAGGACAGCCACAAAAGAGACCCAGTACTTC. This translates into CATRDGRTATKETQYF.

The V gene is TRBV18, the J gene TRBJ2-7, with D unclear. Trimming pared 0 bases from V and 5 bases from J, leaving 11 bases between. This CDR3 is built from 14 residues. Germline CDR1 and CDR2: KGHSH and LQKENI. The CDR3 DNA is TGTGCCAGCTCACCACCCAACCATTCGGACGAGCAGTACTTC. As protein: CASSPPNHSDEQYF.

The rearrangement links TRBV29-1 to TRBJ2-1; 9 nucleotides match TRBD2. This CDR3 is built from 14 residues. V shed 6 bases and J 2 bases; nucleotides not matched to a gene: 5. CDR1 is SQVTM and CDR2 is ANQGSEA in the germline V gene. The CDR3 DNA reads as TGCAGCGTAAAAAAGCGGGGGGCCTACAATGAGCAGTTCTTC. This translates into CSVKKRGAYNEQFF.

The chain employs TRBV6-1 and TRBJ2-4; D unresolved. This CDR3 comprises 10 residues. The germline V and J ends were trimmed by 6 bases and 5 bases, with 2 bases remaining between them. CDR1 and CDR2 from the germline V gene are MNHNS and SASEGT. CDR3 nucleotide sequence: TGTGCCAGCAGGGAAAACATTCAGTACTTC. Translating it yields CASRENIQYF.

J is TRBJ2-5 and V is TRBV6-1, with D unclear. The length of the CDR3 is 12 residues. In germline, CDR1 is MNHNS, CDR2 SASEGT. The V end was cut by 2 bases, the J end by 5 bases, with 6 bases between. The CDR3 coding sequence is TGTGCCAGCAGTGAATGGTTGGAGACCCAGTACTTC. Residues: CASSEWLETQYF.

The gene calls are TRBV27 and TRBJ2-5; 8 bases are a match to TRBD1. J was trimmed by 4 bases and V by 4 bases; bases with no gene match: 8. The V gene's germline CDR1 is MNHEY and CDR2 SMNVEV (reference sequence). The CDR3 length is 15 residues. This chain's CDR3 is CASSSLTGALETQYF. CDR3 DNA sequence: TGTGCCAGCAGTTCCTTGACAGGGGCGTTAGAGACCCAGTACTTC.